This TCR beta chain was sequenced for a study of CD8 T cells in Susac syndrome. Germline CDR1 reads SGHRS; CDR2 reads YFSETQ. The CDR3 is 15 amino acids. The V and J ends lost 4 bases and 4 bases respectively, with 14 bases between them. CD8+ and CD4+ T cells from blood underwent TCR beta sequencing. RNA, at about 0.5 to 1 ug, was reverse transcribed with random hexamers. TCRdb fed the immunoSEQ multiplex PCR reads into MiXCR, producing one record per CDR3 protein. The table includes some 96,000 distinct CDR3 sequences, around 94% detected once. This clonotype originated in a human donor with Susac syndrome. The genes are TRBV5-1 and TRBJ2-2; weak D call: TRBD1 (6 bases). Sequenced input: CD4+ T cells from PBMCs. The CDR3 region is CASSETGPATGELFF. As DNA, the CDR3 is TGCGCCAGCAGCGAAACAGGGCCGGCCACCGGGGAGCTGTTTTTT.